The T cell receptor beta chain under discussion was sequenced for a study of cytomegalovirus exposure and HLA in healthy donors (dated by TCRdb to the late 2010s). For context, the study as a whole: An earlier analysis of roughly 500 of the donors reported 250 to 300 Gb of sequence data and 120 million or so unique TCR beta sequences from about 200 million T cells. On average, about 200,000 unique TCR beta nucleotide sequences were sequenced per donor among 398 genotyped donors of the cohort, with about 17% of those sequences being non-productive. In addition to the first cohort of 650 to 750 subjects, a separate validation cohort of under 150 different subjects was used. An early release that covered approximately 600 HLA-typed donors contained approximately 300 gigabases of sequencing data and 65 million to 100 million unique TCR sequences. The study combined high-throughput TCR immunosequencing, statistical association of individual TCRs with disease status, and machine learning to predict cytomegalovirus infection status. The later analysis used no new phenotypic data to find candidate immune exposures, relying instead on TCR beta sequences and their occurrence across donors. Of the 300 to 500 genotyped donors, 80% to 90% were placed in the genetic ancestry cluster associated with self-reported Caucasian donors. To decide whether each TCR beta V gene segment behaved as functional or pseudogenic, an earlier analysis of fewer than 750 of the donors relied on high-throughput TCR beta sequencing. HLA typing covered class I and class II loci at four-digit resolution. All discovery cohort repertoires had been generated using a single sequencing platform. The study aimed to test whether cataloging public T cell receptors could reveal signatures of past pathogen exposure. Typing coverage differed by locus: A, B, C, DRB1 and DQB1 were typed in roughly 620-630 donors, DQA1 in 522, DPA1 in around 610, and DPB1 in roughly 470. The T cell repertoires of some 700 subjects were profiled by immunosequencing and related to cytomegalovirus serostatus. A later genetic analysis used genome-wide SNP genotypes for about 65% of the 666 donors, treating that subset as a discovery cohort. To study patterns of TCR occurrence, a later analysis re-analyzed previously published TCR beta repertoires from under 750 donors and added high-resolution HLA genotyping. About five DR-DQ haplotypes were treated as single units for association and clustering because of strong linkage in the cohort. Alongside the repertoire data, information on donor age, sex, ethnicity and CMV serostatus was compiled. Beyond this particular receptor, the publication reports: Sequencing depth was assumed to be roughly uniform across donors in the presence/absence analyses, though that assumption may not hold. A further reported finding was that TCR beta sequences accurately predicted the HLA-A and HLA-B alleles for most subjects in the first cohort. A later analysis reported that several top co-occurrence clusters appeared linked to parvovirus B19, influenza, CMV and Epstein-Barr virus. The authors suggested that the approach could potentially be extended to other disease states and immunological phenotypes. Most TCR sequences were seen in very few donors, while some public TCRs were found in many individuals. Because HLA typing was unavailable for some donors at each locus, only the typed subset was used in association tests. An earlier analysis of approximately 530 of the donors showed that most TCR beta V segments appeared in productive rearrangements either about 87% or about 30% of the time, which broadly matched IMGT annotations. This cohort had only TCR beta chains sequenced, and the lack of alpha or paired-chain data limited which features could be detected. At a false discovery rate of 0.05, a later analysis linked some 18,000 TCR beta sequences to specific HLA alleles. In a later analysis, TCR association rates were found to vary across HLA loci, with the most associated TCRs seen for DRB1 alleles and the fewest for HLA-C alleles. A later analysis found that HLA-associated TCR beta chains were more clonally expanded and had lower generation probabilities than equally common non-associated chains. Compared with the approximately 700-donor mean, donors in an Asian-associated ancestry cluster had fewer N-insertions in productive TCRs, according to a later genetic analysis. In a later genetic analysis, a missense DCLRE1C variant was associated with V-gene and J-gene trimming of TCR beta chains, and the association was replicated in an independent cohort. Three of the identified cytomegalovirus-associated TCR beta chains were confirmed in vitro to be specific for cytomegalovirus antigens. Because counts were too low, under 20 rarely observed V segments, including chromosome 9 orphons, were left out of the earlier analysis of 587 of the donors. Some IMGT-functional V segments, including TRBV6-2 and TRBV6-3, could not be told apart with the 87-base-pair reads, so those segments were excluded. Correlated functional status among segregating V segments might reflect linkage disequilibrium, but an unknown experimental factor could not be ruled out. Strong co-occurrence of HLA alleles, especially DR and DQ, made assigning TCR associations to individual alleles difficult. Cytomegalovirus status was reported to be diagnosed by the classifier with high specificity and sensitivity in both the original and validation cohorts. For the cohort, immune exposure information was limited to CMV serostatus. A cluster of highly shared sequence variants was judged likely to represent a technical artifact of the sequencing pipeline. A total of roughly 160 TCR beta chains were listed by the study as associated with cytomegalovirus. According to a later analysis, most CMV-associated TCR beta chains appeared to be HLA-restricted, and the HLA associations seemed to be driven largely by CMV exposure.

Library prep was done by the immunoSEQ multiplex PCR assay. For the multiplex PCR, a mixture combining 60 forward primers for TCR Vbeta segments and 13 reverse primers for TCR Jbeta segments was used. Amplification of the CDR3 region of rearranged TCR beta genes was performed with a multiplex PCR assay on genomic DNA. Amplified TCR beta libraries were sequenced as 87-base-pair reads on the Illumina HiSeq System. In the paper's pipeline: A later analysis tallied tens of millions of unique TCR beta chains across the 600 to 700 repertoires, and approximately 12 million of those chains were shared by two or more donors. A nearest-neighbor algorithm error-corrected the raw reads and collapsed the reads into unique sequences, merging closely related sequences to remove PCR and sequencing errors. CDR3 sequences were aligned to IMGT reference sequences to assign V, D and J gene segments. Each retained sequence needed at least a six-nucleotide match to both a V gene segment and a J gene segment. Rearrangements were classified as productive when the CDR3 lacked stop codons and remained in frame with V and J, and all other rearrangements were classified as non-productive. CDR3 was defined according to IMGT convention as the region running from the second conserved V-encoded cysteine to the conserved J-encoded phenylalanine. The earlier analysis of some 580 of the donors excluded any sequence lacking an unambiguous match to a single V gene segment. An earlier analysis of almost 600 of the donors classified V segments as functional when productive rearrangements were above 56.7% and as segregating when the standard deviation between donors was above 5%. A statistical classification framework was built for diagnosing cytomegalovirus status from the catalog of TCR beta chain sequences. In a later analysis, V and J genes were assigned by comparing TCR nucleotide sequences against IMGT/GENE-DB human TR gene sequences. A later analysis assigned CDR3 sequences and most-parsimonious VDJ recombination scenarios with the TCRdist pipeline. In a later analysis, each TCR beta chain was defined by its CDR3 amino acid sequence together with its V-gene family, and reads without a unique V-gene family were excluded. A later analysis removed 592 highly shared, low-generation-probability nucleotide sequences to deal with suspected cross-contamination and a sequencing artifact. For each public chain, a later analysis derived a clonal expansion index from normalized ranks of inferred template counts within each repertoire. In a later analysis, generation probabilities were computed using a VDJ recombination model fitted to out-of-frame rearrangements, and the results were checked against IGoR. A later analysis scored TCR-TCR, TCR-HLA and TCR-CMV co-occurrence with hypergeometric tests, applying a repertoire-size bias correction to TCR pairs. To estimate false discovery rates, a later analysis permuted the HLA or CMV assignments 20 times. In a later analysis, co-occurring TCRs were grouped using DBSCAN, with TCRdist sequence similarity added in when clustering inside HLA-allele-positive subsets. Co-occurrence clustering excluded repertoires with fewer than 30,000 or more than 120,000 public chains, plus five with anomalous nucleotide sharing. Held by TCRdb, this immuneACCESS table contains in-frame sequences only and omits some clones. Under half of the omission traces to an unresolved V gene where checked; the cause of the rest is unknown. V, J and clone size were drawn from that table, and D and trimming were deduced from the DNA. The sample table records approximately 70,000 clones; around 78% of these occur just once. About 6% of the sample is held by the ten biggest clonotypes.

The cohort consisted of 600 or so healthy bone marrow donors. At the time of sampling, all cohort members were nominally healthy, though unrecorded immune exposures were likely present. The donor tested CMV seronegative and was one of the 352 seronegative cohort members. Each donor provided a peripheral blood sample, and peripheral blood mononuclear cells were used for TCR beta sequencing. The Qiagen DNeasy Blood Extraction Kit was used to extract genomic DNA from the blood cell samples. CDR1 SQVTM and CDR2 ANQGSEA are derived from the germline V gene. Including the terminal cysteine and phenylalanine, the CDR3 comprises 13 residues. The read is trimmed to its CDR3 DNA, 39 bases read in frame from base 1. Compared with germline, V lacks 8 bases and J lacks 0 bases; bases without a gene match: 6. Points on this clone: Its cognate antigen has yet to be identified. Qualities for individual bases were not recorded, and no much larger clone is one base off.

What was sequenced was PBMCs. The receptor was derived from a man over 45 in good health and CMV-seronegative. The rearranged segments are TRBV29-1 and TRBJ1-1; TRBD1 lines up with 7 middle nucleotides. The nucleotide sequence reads TGCAGCCCCGAGACAGGGTTGAACACTGAAGCTTTCTTT. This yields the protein CSPETGLNTEAFF.